The 8 T cell receptor beta chains below all came from one sample that was sequenced in a study of cytomegalovirus exposure and HLA in healthy donors (dated by TCRdb to the late 2010s). The receptor library was made with the immunoSEQ multiplex PCR assay. The multiplex PCR relied on a mix of 60 forward primers for TCR Vbeta segments and 13 reverse primers for TCR Jbeta segments. The source is immuneACCESS, and TCRdb retained only in-frame sequences with V and J called. Part of the clones is not carried over; for the studies checked, unresolved V genes explain less than half of this, and the remainder is unexplained. Present in this sample are some 170,000 clones, less than 80% of which were seen just once. The ten largest make up around 4% of the sample. The sample comprised PBMCs. These receptors were collected from a man aged 40-49 years in good health and CMV-seronegative.

J is TRBJ1-1 and V is TRBV6-1; D is possibly TRBD1 (5 bases). CDR1 and CDR2 from the germline V gene are MNHNS and SASEGT. Trimming left V 6 bases short and J 11 bases short, with 19 bases between. The CDR3 runs 13 residues. The CDR3 loop is CASSGGVGNKAFF. As DNA, the CDR3 is TGTGCCAGCAGCGGGGGGGTTGGGAATAAGGCTTTCTTT.

V is TRBV9 and J is TRBJ2-1; TRBD2 aligns across 9 bases. Germline V gene data show CDR1 as SGDLS and CDR2 as YYNGEE. V lost 0 bases to trimming and J lost 10 bases; unmatched junction nucleotides: 8. The CDR3 runs to 15 residues. Here the CDR3 reads CASSVGGLAKNEQFF. The CDR3, as DNA: TGTGCCAGCAGCGTAGGAGGACTAGCGAAGAACGAGCAGTTCTTC.

The chain uses TRBV9 and TRBJ2-7; 8 positions agree with TRBD1. The V gene end was trimmed by 0 bases and the J gene end by 2 bases; junction bases not matched to a gene: 4. The CDR3 is 15 amino acids. The germline V gene has CDR1 SGDLS and CDR2 YYNGEE. The CDR3 protein is CASSVDGTGTYEQYF. CDR3 nucleotides: TGTGCCAGCAGCGTAGACGGGACAGGCACCTACGAGCAGTACTTC.

This clone was picked up one time. The CDR3 region is CASSLGAGTRGKRETQYF. CDR3 sequence (DNA): TGTGCCAGCAGCTTGGGGGCGGGGACTAGGGGAAAGAGGGAGACCCAGTACTTC. This chain links TRBV5-4 with TRBJ2-5; 8 nucleotides align to TRBD2. Germline trimming cut 0 bases from V and 5 bases from J; bases unmatched to any gene: 15. Germline V gene data show CDR1 as SGHNT and CDR2 as YYREEE (reference sequence). The CDR3 has 18 residues.

This clone appeared a few times. The chain is built from TRBV6-1 and TRBJ2-7; 9 bases map to TRBD1. The V gene end was trimmed by 4 bases and the J gene end by 6 bases; junction bases not matched to a gene: 10. CDR1 is MNHNS and CDR2 is SASEGT in the germline V gene. This CDR3 is built from 15 residues. This CDR3 reads CASSVQGALPGEQYF. The CDR3 DNA reads as TGTGCCAGCAGTGTACAGGGGGCCTTGCCGGGCGAGCAGTACTTC.

This chain joins TRBV5-6 and TRBJ2-5, with a possible D match to TRBD1 (6 bases). The end of the DNA is better explained by TRBJ2-7, so the J call may be wrong. Germline values: CDR1 SGHDT, CDR2 YYEEEE. The CDR3 has 14 residues. CDR3 sequence: CASSSFRGSGEQYF. The CDR3, as DNA: TGTGCCAGCAGCTCTTTCAGGGGATCGGGCGAGCAGTACTTC.

V gene TRBV10-1 combines with J gene TRBJ1-5; no clear D. The length of the CDR3 is 18 residues. Per the germline V gene, CDR1 is WNHNN and CDR2 is SYGVQD (reference sequence). The V end was cut by 4 bases, the J end by 4 bases, with 23 bases between. CDR3 in amino acids: CASSGSGRSGLLNQPQHF. The CDR3, as DNA: TGCGCCAGCAGTGGGTCGGGGAGGAGTGGGCTCCTGAATCAGCCCCAGCATTTT.

This chain uses TRBV6-1 with TRBJ1-5; maybe TRBD1 (6 bases). Trimming shortened V by 6 bases and J by 4 bases, and 13 bases separated the two germline ends. Germline CDR1 is MNHNS and CDR2 is SASEGT. The CDR3 contains 14 residues. The CDR3 nucleotides are TGTGCCAGCAGGGGACAAACGCCAAATCAGCCCCAGCATTTT. Translated, it gives CASRGQTPNQPQHF.